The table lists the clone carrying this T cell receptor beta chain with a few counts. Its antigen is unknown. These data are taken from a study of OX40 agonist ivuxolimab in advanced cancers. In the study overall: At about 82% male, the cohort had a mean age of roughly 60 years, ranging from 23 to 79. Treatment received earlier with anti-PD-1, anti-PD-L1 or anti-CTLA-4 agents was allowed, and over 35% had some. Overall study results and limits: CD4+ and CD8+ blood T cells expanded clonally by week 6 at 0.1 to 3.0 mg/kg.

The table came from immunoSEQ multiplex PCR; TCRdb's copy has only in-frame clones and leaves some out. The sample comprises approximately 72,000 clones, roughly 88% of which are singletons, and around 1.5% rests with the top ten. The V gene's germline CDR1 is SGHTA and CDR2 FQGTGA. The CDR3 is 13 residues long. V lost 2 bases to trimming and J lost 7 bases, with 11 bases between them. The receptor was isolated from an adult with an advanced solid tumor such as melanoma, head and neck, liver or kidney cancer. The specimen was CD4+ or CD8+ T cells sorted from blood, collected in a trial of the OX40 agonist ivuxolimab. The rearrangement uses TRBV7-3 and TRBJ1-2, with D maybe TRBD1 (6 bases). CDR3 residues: CASSLADSAGYTF. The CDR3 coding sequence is TGTGCCAGCAGCTTAGCGGACAGCGCTGGCTACACCTTC.